This passage covers 9 T cell receptor beta chains from one sample sequenced in a study of blood T cell repertoires in COVID-19. The data were produced by immunoSEQ multiplex PCR, yet TCRdb's version contains in-frame clones alone and is incomplete. The table records 200,000 to 250,000 clones, 92% of them present only once. The sample consisted of peripheral blood. Receptors originate from a man in his fifties or sixties with COVID-19, enrolled during active disease.

CDR3 nucleotide sequence: TGCGCCAGCAGCTTGGAGGAGGGCCGGGAAGCTTTCTTT. Translating gives CASSLEEGREAFF. The chain combines TRBV5-1 with TRBJ1-1, with D uncertain. Trimming took 0 bases from V and 8 from J, leaving 11 bases between them. The germline gives CDR1 SGHRS, CDR2 YFSETQ. The CDR3 totals 13 residues.

The rearrangement links TRBV6-5 to TRBJ1-1; a weak D match, TRBD1 (5 bases). Deletions cut 2 bases from V and 7 bases from J, with 11 bases between. The CDR3 sequence is 13 residues long. Germline CDR1 MNHEY, CDR2 SVGAGI. CDR3: CASSYGQGSEAFF. DNA for the CDR3: TGTGCCAGCAGTTACGGCCAGGGAAGTGAAGCTTTCTTT.

The chain links TRBV29-1 to TRBJ1-4; D gene uncertain. Trimming left V 7 bases short and J 8 bases short, with 17 bases between. The length of the CDR3 is 13 residues. Looked up from germline, CDR1 is SQVTM and CDR2 is ANQGSEA. The CDR3 bases are TGCAGCGCTCTGGGCGAGGGTGGAGAAAAACTGTTTTTT. Translated: CSALGEGGEKLFF.

The chain recombines TRBV5-1 with TRBJ2-1; 9 nucleotides align to TRBD2. The CDR3 consists of 16 residues. Trimming took 0 bases from V and 5 from J; bases not matched to a gene: 6. The germline gives CDR1 SGHRS, CDR2 YFSETQ. The CDR3 DNA is TGCGCCAGCAGCTTGGTTTCTAGCGGGGAGGACAATGAGCAGTTCTTC. It encodes CASSLVSSGEDNEQFF.

This clone was counted once. J is TRBJ2-2 and V is TRBV5-1; D is perhaps TRBD1 (6 bases). CDR3 size: 15 residues. Trimming pared 0 bases from V and 1 base from J, leaving 7 bases between. The germline gives CDR1 SGHRS, CDR2 YFSETQ. In DNA form, the CDR3 reads TGCGCCAGCAGCTTGGAACAGGGGAACACCGGGGAGCTGTTTTTT. Protein product: CASSLEQGNTGELFF.

The chain employs TRBV7-2 and TRBJ1-2; possible D gene TRBD1, 6 bases. Deletions cut 1 base from V and 10 bases from J, with 13 bases between. The CDR3 length is 13 residues. CDR1 SGHTA and CDR2 FQGNSA come from the germline V gene. Written as DNA, the CDR3 is TGTGCCAGCAGCTTAGAGGCAGGGGTCCTCTACACCTTC. It encodes CASSLEAGVLYTF.

The chain couples TRBV6-2 or TRBV6-3 to TRBJ1-5, with D tentatively TRBD1 (5 bases). V was clipped by 6 bases and J by 5 bases, with 17 bases between them. The CDR3 spans 15 residues. CDR1 is MNHEY, CDR2 SVGEGT, per germline. The DNA of the CDR3 is TGTGCCAGCAGCCTGACCTCAGGGAACCATCAGCCCCAGCATTTT. This codes for CASSLTSGNHQPQHF.

J is TRBJ1-5 and V is TRBV3-1 (or the pseudogene TRBV3-2); a weak D match, TRBD1 (5 bases). The germline V gene has CDR1 LGHDT and CDR2 YNNKEL (reference sequence). Between the trimmed V and J ends, which lost 2 bases and 0 bases, there was a span of 5 bases. This CDR3 is 14 amino acids long. CDR3 protein: CASSQQGSNQPQHF. CDR3 coding DNA: TGTGCCAGCAGCCAACAGGGTAGCAATCAGCCCCAGCATTTT.

The chain is built from TRBV12-3 or TRBV12-4 and TRBJ2-7; unclear D gene. The CDR3 sequence is 12 residues long. Deletions cut 5 bases from V and 9 bases from J, with 14 bases between. The CDR3 coding sequence is TGTGCCAGCAGTCAGGCAGAGAGCACGCAGTACTTC. Translating it yields CASSQAESTQYF.